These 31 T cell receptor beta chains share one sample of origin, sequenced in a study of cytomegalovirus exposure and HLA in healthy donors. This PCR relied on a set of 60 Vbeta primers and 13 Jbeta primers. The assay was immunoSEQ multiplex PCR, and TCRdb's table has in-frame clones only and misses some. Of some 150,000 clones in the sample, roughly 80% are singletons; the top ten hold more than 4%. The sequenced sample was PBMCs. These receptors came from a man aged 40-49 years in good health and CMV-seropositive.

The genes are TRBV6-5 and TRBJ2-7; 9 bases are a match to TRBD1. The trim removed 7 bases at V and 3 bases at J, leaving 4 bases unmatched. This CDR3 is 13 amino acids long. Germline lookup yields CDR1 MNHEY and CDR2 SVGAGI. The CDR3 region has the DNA TGTGCCAGCAACAGGGACAGGGTCTACGAGCAGTACTTC. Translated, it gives CASNRDRVYEQYF.

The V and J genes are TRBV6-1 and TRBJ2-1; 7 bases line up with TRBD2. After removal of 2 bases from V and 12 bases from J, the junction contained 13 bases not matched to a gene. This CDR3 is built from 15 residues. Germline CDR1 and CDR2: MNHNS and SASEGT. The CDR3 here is CASSERWEGGRGQFF. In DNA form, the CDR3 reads TGTGCCAGCAGTGAAAGATGGGAGGGTGGCAGAGGGCAGTTCTTC.

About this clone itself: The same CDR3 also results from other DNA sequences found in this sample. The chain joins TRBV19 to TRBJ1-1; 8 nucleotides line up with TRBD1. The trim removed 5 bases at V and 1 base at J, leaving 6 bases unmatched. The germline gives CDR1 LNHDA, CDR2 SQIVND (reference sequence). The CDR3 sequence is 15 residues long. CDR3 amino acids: CASSFSGTGNTEAFF. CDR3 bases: TGTGCCAGTAGTTTCTCCGGGACAGGGAACACTGAAGCTTTCTTT.

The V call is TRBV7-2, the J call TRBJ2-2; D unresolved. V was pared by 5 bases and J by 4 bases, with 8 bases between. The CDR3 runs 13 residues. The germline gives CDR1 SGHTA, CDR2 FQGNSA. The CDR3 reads CASSAHPTGELFF. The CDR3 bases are TGTGCCAGCAGCGCGCACCCCACCGGGGAGCTGTTTTTT.

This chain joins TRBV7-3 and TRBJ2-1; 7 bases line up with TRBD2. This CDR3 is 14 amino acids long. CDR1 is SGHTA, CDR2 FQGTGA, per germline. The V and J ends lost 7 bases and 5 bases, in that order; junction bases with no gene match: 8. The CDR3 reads CASNLGLADNEQFF. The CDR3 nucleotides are TGTGCCAGCAACCTGGGGCTAGCGGACAATGAGCAGTTCTTC. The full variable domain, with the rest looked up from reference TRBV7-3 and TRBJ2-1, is GAGVSQTPSNKVTEKGKYVELRCDPISGHTALYWYRQSLGQGPEFLIYFQGTGAADDSGLPNDRFFAVRPEGSVSTLKIQRTERGDSAVYLCASNLGLADNEQFFGPGTRLTVL.

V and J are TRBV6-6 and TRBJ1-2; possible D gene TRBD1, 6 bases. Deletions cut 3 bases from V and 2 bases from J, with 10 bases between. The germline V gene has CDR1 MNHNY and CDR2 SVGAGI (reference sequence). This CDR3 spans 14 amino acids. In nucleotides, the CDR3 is TGTGCCAGCAGTTATAAGGGGGAGAACTATGGCTACACCTTC. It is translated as CASSYKGENYGYTF.

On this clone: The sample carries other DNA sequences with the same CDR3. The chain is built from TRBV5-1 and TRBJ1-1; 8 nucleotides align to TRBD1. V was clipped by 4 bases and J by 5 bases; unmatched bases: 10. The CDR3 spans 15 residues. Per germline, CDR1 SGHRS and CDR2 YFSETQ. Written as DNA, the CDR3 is TGCGCCAGCAGCGACCTCAGGGGGCCTGAGACTGAAGCTTTCTTT. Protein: CASSDLRGPETEAFF.

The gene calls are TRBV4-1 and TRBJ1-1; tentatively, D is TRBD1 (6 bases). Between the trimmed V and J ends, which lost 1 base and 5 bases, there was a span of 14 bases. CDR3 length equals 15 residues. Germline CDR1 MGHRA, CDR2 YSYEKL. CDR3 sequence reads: CASSQGTRGGTEAFF. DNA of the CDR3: TGCGCCAGCAGCCAAGGCACAAGGGGGGGAACTGAAGCTTTCTTT.

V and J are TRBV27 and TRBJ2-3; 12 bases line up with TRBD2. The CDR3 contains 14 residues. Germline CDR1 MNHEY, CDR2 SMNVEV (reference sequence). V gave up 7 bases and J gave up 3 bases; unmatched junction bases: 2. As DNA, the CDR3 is TGTGCCAGCACGACTAGCGGGAGAACAGATACGCAGTATTTT. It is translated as CASTTSGRTDTQYF.

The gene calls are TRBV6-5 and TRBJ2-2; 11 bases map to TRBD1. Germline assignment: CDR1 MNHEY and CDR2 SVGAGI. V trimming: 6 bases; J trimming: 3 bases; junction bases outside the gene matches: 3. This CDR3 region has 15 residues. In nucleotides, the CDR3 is TGTGCCAGCAGACGGGACAGGGGGTACACCGGGGAGCTGTTTTTT. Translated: CASRRDRGYTGELFF.

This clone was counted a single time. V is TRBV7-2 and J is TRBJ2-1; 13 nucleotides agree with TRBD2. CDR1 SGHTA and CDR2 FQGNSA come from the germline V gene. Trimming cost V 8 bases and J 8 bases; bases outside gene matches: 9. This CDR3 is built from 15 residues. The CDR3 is CASFGAGLAGDEQFF. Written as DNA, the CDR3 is TGTGCCAGCTTCGGGGCCGGACTAGCGGGAGATGAGCAGTTCTTC.

CDR3 DNA sequence: TGTGCCAGCAGCGCCGGCCACAGGGGGTCCTACGAGCAGTACTTC. As protein: CASSAGHRGSYEQYF. The chain joins TRBV9 to TRBJ2-7, with 8 bases that match TRBD1. The trim removed 3 bases at V and 1 base at J, leaving 6 bases unmatched. Germline V gene sequence: CDR1 SGDLS, CDR2 YYNGEE. The CDR3 runs 15 residues.

This CDR3 reads CASSLGVGGQETQYF. CDR3 in DNA: TGTGCCAGCAGTTTAGGGGTTGGAGGCCAAGAGACCCAGTACTTC. The chain links TRBV27 to TRBJ2-5; maybe TRBD2 (5 bases). The CDR3 contains 15 residues. The V gene's germline CDR1 is MNHEY and CDR2 SMNVEV (reference sequence). Trimming cost V 2 bases and J 1 base, with 11 bases left between them.

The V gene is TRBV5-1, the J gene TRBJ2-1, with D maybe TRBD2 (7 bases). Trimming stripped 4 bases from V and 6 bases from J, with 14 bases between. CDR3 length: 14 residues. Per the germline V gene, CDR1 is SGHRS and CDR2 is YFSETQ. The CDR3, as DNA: TGCGCCAGCAGCCGGGGGGCTTTGAGCAATGAGCAGTTCTTC. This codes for CASSRGALSNEQFF.

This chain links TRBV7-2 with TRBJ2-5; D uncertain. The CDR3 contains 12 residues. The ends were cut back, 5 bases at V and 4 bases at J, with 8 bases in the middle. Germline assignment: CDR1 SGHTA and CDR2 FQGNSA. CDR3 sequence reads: CASSHPRETQYF. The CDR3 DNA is TGTGCCAGCAGCCACCCCAGAGAGACCCAGTACTTC.

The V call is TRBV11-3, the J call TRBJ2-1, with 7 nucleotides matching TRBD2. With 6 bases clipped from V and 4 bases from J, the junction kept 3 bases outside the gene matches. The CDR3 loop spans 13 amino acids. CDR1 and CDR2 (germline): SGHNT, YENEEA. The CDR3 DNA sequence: TGTGCCAGCAGTTCCGGGGGGTACAATGAGCAGTTCTTC. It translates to CASSSGGYNEQFF.

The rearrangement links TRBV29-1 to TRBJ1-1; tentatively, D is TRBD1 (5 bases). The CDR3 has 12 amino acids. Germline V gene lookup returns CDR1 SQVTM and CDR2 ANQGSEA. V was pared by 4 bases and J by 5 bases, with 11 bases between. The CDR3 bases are TGCAGCGTTGGGAGGGCAGGGACTGAAGCTTTCTTT. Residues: CSVGRAGTEAFF.

The CDR3 sequence: CASSLMTGDEKLFF. CDR3 bases: TGCGCCAGCAGCTTGATGACAGGGGATGAAAAACTGTTTTTT. The chain recombines TRBV5-1 with TRBJ1-4; 8 positions match TRBD1. Trimming took 1 base from V and 6 from J; bases not matched to a gene: 2. The CDR3 length is 14 residues. The germline V gene encodes CDR1 SGHRS and CDR2 YFSETQ.

This CDR3 reads CASSSTSGSPLHF. The CDR3 region has the DNA TGTGCCAGCAGCTCAACCAGTGGTTCACCCCTCCACTTT. The V and J genes are TRBV9 and TRBJ1-6; D gene unclear. The ends were cut back, 4 bases at V and 9 bases at J, with 11 bases in the middle. The CDR3 sequence is 13 residues long. Germline loops: CDR1 SGDLS, CDR2 YYNGEE.

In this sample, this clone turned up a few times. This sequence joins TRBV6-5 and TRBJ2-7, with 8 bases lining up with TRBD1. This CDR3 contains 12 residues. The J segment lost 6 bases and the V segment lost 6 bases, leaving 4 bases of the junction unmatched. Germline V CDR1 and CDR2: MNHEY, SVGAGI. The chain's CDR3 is CASRPTGGEQYF. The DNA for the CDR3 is TGTGCCAGCAGACCTACAGGGGGCGAGCAGTACTTC.

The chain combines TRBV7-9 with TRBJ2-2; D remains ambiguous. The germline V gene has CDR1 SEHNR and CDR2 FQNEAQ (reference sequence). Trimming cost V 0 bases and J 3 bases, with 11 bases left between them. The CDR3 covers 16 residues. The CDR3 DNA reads TGTGCCAGCAGCTTAGCTGCCGGGTGGGACACCGGGGAGCTGTTTTTT. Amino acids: CASSLAAGWDTGELFF.

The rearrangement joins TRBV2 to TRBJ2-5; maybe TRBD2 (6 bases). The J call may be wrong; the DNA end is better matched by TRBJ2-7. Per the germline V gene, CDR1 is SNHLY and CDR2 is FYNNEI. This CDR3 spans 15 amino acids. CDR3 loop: CASEEWGGPLYEQYF. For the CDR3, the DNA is TGTGCCAGCGAGGAGTGGGGAGGCCCTCTCTACGAGCAGTACTTC.

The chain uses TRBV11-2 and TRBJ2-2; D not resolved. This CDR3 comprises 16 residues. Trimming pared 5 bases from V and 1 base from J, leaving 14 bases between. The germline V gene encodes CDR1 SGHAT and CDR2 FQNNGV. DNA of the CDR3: TGTGCCAGCAGCCCGATGAACATCGAGAACACCGGGGAGCTGTTTTTT. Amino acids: CASSPMNIENTGELFF.

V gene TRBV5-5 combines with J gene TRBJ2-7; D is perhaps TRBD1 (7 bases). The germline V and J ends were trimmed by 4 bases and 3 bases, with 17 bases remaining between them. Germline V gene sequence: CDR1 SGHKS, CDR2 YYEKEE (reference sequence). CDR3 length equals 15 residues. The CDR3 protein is CASSHWAGGLYEQYF. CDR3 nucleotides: TGTGCCAGCAGCCATTGGGCAGGGGGGCTCTACGAGCAGTACTTC.

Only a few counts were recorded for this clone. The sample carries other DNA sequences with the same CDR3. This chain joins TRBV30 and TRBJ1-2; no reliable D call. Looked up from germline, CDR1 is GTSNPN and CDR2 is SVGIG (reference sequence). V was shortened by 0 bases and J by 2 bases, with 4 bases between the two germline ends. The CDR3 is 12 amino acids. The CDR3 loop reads CAWSVQNYGYTF. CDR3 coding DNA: TGTGCCTGGAGTGTACAAAACTATGGCTACACCTTC.

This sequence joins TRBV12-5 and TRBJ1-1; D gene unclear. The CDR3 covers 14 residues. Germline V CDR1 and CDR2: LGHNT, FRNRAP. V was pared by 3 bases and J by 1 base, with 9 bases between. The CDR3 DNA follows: TGTGCTAGTGGTTTCTCCCCGGGGAACACTGAAGCTTTCTTT. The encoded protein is CASGFSPGNTEAFF.

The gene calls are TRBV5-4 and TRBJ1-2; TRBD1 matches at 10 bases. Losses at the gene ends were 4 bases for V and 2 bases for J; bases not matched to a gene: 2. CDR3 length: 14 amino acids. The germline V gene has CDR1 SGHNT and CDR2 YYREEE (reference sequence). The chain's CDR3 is CASSGDRGNYGYTF. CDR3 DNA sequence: TGTGCCAGCAGCGGGGACAGGGGAAACTATGGCTACACCTTC. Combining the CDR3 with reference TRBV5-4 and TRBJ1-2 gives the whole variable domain ETGVTQSPTHLIKTRGQQVTLRCSSQSGHNTVSWYQQALGQGPQFIFQYYREEENGRGNFPPRFSGLQFPNYSSELNVNALELDDSALYLCASSGDRGNYGYTFGSGTRLTVV.

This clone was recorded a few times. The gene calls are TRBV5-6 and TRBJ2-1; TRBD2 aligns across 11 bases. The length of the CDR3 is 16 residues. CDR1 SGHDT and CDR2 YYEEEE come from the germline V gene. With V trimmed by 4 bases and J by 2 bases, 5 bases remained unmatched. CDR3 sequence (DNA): TGTGCCAGCAGCATTTCTAGCGGGGGGACCTACAATGAGCAGTTCTTC. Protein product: CASSISSGGTYNEQFF.

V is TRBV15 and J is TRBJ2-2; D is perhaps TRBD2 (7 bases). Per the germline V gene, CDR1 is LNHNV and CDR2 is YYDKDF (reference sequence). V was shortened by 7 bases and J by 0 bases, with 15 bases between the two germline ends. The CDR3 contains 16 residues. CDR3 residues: CATTETGGPNTGELFF. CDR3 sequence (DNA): TGTGCCACCACGGAGACGGGGGGCCCGAACACCGGGGAGCTGTTTTTT.

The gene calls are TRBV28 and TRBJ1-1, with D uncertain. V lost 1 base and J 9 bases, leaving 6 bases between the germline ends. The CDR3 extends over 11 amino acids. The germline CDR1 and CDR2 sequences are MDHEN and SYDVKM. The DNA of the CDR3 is TGTGCCAGCAGTTTATTCGTTCAAGCTTTCTTT. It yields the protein CASSLFVQAFF.

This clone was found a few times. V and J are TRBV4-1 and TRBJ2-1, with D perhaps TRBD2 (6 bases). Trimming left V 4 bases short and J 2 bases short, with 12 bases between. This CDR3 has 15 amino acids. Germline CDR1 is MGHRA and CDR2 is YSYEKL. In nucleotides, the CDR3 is TGCGCCAGCAGCCCCACCGCGGGGACCTACAATGAGCAGTTCTTC. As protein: CASSPTAGTYNEQFF.